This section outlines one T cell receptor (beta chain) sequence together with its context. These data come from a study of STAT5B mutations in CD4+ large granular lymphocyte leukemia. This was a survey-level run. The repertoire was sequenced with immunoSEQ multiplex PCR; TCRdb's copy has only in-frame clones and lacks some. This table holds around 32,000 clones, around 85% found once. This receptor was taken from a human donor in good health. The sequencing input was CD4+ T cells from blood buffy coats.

CDR3 nucleotides: TGTGCCACCTCGGGACGCCTAGGGCGATATGGCTACACCTTC. It encodes CATSGRLGRYGYTF. V usage is TRBV28 and J usage is TRBJ1-2; tentative D call: TRBD1 (5 bases). Germline-derived CDR1 and CDR2 are MDHEN and SYDVKM. This CDR3 has 14 amino acids. Deletions cut 10 bases from V and 5 bases from J, with 20 bases between.